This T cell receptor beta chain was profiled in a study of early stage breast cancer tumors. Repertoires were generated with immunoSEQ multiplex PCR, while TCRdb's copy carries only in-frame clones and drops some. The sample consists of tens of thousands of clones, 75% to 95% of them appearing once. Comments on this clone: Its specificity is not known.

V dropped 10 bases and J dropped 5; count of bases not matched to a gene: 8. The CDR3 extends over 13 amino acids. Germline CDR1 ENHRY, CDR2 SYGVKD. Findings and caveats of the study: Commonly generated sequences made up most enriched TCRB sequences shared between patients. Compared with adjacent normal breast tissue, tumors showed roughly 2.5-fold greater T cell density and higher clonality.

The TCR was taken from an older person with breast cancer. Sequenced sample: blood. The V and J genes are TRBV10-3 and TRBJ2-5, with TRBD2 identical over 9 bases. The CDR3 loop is CASLAGEWETQYF. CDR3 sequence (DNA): TGTGCCAGCTTAGCGGGAGAGTGGGAGACCCAGTACTTC.